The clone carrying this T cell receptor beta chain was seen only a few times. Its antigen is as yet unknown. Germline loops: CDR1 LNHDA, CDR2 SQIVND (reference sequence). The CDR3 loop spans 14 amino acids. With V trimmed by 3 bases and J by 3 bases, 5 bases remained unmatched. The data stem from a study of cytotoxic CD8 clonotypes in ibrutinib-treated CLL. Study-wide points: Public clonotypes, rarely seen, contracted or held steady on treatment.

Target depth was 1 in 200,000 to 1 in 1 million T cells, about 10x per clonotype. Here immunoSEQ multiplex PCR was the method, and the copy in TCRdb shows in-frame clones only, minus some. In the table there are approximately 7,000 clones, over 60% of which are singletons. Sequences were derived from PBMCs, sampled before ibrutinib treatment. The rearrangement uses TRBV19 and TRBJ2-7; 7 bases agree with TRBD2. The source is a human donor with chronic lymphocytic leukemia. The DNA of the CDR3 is TGTGCCAGTAGTATCCGGGAGGCGAGCTACGAGCAGTACTTC. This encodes CASSIREASYEQYF. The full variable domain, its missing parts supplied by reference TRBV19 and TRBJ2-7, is DGGITQSPKYLFRKEGQNVTLSCEQNLNHDAMYWYRQDPGQGLRLIYYSQIVNDFQKGDIAEGYSVSREKKESFPLTVTSAQKNPTAFYLCASSIREASYEQYFGPGTRLTVT.